This T cell receptor beta chain was retrieved from a study of shared clonotypes between healthy human individuals. Study-level findings and limits: Sequencing depth was expected to affect clonotype sharing among donors. It was the non-shared clonotypes that had lower generation probabilities than clonotypes shared by all four donors.

The table came from immunoSEQ multiplex PCR; TCRdb's copy has only in-frame clones and leaves some out. The data hold some 2.3 million clones, with approximately 93% observed a single time. Trimming cost V 5 bases and J 8 bases; bases outside gene matches: 15. The germline gives CDR1 SEHNR, CDR2 FQNEAQ (reference sequence). The CDR3 runs 16 residues. This clone was observed a single time. Its antigen is unknown. The sample taken for sequencing was naive CD4+ T cells from PBMCs. As for subset: CD45RA+ positively selected. This TCR came from a man aged 18 to 35 in good health. Some clones in this sample may be carry-over from other donors' samples. The chain joins TRBV7-9 to TRBJ2-1; 7 bases agree with TRBD2. As DNA, the CDR3 is TGTGCCAGCAGCAGGACTAGTTATCAGTTGGAGGATGAGCAGTTCTTC. Translation: CASSRTSYQLEDEQFF.